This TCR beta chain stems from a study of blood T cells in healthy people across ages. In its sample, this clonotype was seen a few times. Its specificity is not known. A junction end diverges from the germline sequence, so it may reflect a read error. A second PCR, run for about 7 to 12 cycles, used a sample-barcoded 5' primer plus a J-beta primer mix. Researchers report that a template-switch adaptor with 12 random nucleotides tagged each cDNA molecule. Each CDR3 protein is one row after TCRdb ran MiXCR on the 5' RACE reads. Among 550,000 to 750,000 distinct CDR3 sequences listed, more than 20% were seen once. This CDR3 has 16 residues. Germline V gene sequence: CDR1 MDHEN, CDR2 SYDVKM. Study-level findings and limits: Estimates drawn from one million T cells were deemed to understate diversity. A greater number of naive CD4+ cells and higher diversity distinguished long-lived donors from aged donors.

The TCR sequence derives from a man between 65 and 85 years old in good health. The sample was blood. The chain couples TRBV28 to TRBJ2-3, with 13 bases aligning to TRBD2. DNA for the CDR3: TGTGCCAGCAGTTTATCCGGACTAGCGGGAGCAGATACGCGGTATTTT. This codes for CASSLSGLAGADTRYF.